Presented here are 5 T cell receptor beta chains from one specimen sequenced in a study of identical twins. TCRdb fed the 5' RACE reads into MiXCR, producing one record per CDR3 protein. The table lists 200,000 to 300,000 distinct CDR3 sequences, approximately 10% of them singletons. The sequencing input was memory T cells sorted from blood. The origin of the receptors is a man aged 45-65 years in good health.

There are a few counts of this clonotype. This rearrangement joins TRBV5-6 to TRBJ2-1; D is unclear. This CDR3 has 17 residues. Trimming removed 0 bases at V and 1 base at J, with 14 bases between. Germline loops: CDR1 SGHDT, CDR2 YYEEEE. The CDR3 here is CASSLAHPAQSYNEQFF. The DNA of the CDR3 is TGTGCCAGCAGCTTGGCACACCCCGCACAGTCCTACAATGAGCAGTTCTTC. Full variable domain (remainder filled in from reference TRBV5-6 and TRBJ2-1): DAGVTQSPTHLIKTRGQQVTLRCSPKSGHDTVSWYQQALGQGPQFIFQYYEEEERQRGNFPDRFSGHQFPNYSSELNVNALLLGDSALYLCASSLAHPAQSYNEQFFGPGTRLTVL.

Comment on this clonotype: One base away lies a much larger clone, so this may be a sequencing read error. The rearrangement links TRBV29-1 to TRBJ1-1, with 7 bases aligning to TRBD1. Germline V CDR1 and CDR2: SQVTM, ANQGSEA. Trimming at V came to 5 bases and at J to 0 bases, leaving 12 bases not matched to a gene. The CDR3 runs 16 residues. This chain's CDR3 is CSVLHLGTAMNTEAFF. CDR3 bases: TGCAGCGTTTTACATTTGGGGACAGCCATGAACACTGAAGCTTTCTTT.

This clonotype occurred a few times. The CDR3 protein is CASSSRGRADTQYF. The CDR3 nucleotides read TGTGCCAGCAGCTCCAGGGGGAGGGCAGATACGCAGTATTTT. This rearrangement joins TRBV7-6 to TRBJ2-3, with D perhaps TRBD1 or TRBD2 (7 bases each). The ends were cut back, 4 bases at V and 4 bases at J, with 12 bases in the middle. Germline CDR1 is SGHVS and CDR2 is FNYEAQ. The CDR3 is 14 amino acids. The full variable domain, its missing parts supplied by reference TRBV7-6 and TRBJ2-3, is GAGVSQSPRYKVTKRGQDVALRCDPISGHVSLYWYRQALGQGPEFLTYFNYEAQQDKSGLPNDRFSAERPEGSISTLTIQRTEQRDSAMYRCASSSRGRADTQYFGPGTRLTVL.

This clonotype was detected many times. V and J are TRBV29-1 and TRBJ2-3; 7 bases fit TRBD2. V dropped 8 bases and J dropped 5; count of bases not matched to a gene: 16. The CDR3 runs 15 residues. The germline V gene encodes CDR1 SQVTM and CDR2 ANQGSEA. The CDR3 here is CSTLGRAQGQDTQYF. The DNA of the CDR3 is TGCAGCACCCTTGGGAGGGCGCAGGGTCAAGATACGCAGTATTTT.

This clonotype has ten or more counts. V and J are TRBV6-5 and TRBJ2-2; D possibly corresponds to TRBD2 (5 bases). Germline V lookup: CDR1 MNHEY, CDR2 SVGAGI. This CDR3 region has 15 residues. V was clipped by 2 bases and J by 3 bases, with 10 bases between them. DNA for the CDR3: TGTGCCAGCAGTTACACTCGAGGGTACACCGGGGAGCTGTTTTTT. Translated: CASSYTRGYTGELFF.